A selection of T cell receptor beta chains follows, all from one sample in a study of cytomegalovirus exposure and HLA in healthy donors. Sequenced by immunoSEQ multiplex PCR; TCRdb stores in-frame clones only, minus some. Seen here are some 140,000 clones, approximately 75% observed once, and the top ten hold about 2.7%. The sample comprised PBMCs. The receptors here all came from a man aged 18 to 30 in good health and CMV-seronegative. Both conserved end residues are part of each CDR3. The D gene is left open where the match is weak. Size is omitted from some rows. Given values are once, few, many or a class for expanded clones.

J gene,clone size,D gene,V gene,CDR3 DNA,CDR3 protein
TRBJ1-6,NA,NA,TRBV6-1,TGTGCCAGCAGTGAAGCTGGGCCGGTGACCGCACCCCTCCACTTT,CASSEAGPVTAPLHF
TRBJ1-2,NA,NA,TRBV7-2,TGTGCCAGCAGCAGGGGGGGCTTCAACTATGGCTACACCTTC,CASSRGGFNYGYTF
TRBJ2-5,NA,TRBD2,TRBV27,TGTGCCAGCAGTTCCCTGACTAGCGGGGGGAGGAAACAAGAGACCCAGTACTTC,CASSSLTSGGRKQETQYF
TRBJ2-2,once,NA,TRBV11-2,TGTGCCAGCAGCCCCGGGGCGGGACTCCTAACCGGGGAGCTGTTTTTT,CASSPGAGLLTGELFF
TRBJ1-2,NA,TRBD1,TRBV6-5,TGTGCCAGCAGTTACGGACAGGGGGGATCCTATGGCTACACCTTC,CASSYGQGGSYGYTF
TRBJ2-1,NA,NA,TRBV7-9,TGTGCCAGCAGCTTAGCCGGGGAGCAGTTCTTC,CASSLAGEQFF
TRBJ1-1,NA,NA,TRBV18,TGTGCCAGCTCACCAGCATCACAACCGAACACTGAAGCTTTCTTT,CASSPASQPNTEAFF
TRBJ2-3,NA,NA,TRBV4-2,TGTGCCAGCAGCCCCTTGCGGGGTAGCACAGATACGCAGTATTTT,CASSPLRGSTDTQYF
TRBJ2-2,NA,TRBD1,TRBV27,TGTGCCAGCAGTCGGACAGGACGGAACACCGGGGAGCTGTTTTTT,CASSRTGRNTGELFF
TRBJ1-1,NA,NA,TRBV29-1,TGCAGCGTTGAGAGGGCCAACACTGAAGCTTTCTTT,CSVERANTEAFF
TRBJ2-2,NA,NA,TRBV4-1,TGCGCCAGCAGCCAAGGAGGTTGGCTTGTAGCAGTCCCCGGGGAGCTGTTTTTT,CASSQGGWLVAVPGELFF